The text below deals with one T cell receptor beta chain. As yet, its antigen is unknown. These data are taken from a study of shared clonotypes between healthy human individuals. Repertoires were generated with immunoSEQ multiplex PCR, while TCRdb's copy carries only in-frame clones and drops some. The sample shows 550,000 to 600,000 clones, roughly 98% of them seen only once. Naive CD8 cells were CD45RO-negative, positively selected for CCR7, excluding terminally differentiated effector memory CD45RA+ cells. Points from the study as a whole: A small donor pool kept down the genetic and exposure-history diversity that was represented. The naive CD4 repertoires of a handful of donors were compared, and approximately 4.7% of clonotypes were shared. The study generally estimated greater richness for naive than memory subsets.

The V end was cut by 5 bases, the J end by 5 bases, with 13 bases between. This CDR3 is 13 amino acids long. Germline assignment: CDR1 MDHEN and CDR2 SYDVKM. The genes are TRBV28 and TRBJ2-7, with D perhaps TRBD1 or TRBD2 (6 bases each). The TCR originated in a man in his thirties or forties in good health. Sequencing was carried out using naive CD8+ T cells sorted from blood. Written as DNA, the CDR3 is TGTGCCAGCAGTCCACAGGGAGGCGACGAGCAGTACTTC. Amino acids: CASSPQGGDEQYF. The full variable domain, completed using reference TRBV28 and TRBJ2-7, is DVKVTQSSRYLVKRTGEKVFLECVQDMDHENMFWYRQDPGLGLRLIYFSYDVKMKEKGDIPEGYSVSREKKERFSLILESASTNQTSMYLCASSPQGGDEQYFGPGTRLTVT.